The source of this T cell receptor beta chain is a study of T cell repertoires in cytomegalovirus infection. TCRdb itself ran the reads through MiXCR, one entry per CDR3 protein. The data contain some 270,000 distinct CDR3 sequences, approximately 22% of them singletons. This clonotype was detected many times. Its antigen remains unidentified. Trimming removed 2 bases at V and 3 bases at J, with 8 bases between. CDR3 length equals 14 residues. In germline, CDR1 is LNHNV, CDR2 YYDKDF (reference sequence). General study findings and limits: CMV-specific TCR beta clonotypes restricted by HLA-C dominated the ex vivo response.

This clonotype was obtained from a human donor in good health (CMV status not recorded). Some clones in this sample may be carry-over from other donors' samples. The input for sequencing was cultured PBMCs, taken from culture after CMV antigen stimulation. The chain couples TRBV15 to TRBJ1-3; D unclear. The CDR3 region has the DNA TGTGCCACCAGCAGACAGGCGAGTGGAAACACCATATATTTT. This codes for CATSRQASGNTIYF.